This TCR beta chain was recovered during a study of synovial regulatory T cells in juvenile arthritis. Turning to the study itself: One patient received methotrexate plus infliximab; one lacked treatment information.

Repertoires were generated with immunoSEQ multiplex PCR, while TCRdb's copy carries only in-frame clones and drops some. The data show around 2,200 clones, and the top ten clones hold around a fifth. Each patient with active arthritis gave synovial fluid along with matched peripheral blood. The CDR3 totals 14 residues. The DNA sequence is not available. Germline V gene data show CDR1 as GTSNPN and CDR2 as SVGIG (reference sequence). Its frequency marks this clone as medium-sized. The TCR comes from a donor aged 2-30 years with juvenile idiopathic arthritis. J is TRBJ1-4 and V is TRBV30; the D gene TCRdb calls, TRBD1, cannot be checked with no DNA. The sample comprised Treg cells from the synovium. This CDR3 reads CAWSVKGTNEKLFF.